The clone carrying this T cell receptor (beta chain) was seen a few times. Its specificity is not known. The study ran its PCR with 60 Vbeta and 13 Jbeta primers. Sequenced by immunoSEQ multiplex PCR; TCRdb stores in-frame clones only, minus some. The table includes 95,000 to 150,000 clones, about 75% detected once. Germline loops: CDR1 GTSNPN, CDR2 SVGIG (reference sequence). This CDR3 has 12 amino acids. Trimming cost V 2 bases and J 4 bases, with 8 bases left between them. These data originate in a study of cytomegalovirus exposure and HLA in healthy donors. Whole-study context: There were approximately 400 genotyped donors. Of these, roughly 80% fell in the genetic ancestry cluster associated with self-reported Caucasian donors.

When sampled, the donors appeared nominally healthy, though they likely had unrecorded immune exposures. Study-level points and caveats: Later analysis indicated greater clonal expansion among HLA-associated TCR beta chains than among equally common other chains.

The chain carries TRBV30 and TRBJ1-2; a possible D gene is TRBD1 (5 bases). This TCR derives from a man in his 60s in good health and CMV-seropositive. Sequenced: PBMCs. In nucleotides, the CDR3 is TGTGCCTGGAGTAAAGGGGCCTATGGCTACACCTTC. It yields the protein CAWSKGAYGYTF.